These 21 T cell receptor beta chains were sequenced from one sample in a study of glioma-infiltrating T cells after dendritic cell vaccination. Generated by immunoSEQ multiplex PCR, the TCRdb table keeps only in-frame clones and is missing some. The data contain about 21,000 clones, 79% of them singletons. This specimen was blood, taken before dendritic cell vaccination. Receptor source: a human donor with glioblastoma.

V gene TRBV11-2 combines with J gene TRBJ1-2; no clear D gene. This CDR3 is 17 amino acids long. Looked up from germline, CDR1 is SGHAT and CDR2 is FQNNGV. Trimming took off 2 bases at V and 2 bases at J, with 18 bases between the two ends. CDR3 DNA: TGTGCCAGCAGCTTAAACGGCCCGGTCGGAGCCAACTATGGCTACACCTTC. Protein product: CASSLNGPVGANYGYTF.

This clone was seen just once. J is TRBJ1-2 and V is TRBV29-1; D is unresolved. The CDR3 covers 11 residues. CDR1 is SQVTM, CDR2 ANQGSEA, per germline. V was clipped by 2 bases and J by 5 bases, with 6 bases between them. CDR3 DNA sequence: TGCAGCGTTGAACATCGGTATGGCTACACCTTC. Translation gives CSVEHRYGYTF.

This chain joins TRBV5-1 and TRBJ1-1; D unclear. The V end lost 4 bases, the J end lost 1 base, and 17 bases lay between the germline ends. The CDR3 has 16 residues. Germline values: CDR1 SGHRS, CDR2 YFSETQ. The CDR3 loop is CASSPGTGKGNTEAFF. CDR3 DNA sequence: TGCGCCAGCAGCCCGGGCACGGGAAAAGGGAACACTGAAGCTTTCTTT. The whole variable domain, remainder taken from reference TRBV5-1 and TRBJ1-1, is KAGVTQTPRYLIKTRGQQVTLSCSPISGHRSVSWYQQTPGQGLQFLFEYFSETQRNKGNFPGRFSGRQFSNSRSEMNVSTLELGDSALYLCASSPGTGKGNTEAFFGQGTRLTVV.

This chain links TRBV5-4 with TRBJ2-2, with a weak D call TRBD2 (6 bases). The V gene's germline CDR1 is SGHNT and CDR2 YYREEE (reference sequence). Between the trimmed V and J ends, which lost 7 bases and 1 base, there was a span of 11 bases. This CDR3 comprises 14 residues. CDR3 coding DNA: TGTGCCAGCCACACGGGGGAGAACACCGGGGAGCTGTTTTTT. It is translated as CASHTGENTGELFF.

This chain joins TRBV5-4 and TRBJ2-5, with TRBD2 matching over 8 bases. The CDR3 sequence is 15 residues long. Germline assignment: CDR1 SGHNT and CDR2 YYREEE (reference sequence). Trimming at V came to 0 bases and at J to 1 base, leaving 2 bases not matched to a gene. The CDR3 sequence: CASSLGGRPQETQYF. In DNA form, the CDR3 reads TGTGCCAGCAGCTTGGGCGGGAGGCCCCAAGAGACCCAGTACTTC. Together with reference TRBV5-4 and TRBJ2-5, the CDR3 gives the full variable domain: ETGVTQSPTHLIKTRGQQVTLRCSSQSGHNTVSWYQQALGQGPQFIFQYYREEENGRGNFPPRFSGLQFPNYSSELNVNALELDDSALYLCASSLGGRPQETQYFGPGTRLLVL.

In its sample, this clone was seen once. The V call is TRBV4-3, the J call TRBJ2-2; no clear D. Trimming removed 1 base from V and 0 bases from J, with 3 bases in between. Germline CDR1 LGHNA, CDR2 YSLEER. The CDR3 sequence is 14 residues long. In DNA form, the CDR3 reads TGCGCCAGCAGCCAAGCGTCGAACACCGGGGAGCTGTTTTTT. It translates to CASSQASNTGELFF.

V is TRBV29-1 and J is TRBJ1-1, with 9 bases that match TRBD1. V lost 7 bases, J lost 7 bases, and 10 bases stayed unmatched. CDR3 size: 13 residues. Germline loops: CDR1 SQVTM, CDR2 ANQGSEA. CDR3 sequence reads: CSAKTGTGYEAFF. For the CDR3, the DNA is TGCAGCGCCAAAACCGGGACAGGGTATGAAGCTTTCTTT.

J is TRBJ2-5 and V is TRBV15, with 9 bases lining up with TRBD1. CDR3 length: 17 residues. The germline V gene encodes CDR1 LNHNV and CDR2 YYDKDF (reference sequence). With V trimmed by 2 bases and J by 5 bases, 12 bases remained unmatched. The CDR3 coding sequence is TGTGCCACCAGCAGATGGCCCTCGGACAGGGGACTGGAGACCCAGTACTTC. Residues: CATSRWPSDRGLETQYF.

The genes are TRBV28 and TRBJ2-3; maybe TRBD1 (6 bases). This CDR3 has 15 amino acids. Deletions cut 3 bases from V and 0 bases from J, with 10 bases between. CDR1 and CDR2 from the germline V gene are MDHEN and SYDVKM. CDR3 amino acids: CASSLRTASTDTQYF. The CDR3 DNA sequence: TGTGCCAGCAGTTTGAGGACAGCTAGCACAGATACGCAGTATTTT.

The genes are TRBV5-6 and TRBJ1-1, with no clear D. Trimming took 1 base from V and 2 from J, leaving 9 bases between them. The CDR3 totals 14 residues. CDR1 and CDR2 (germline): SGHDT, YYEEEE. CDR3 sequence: CASSLLLPNTEAFF. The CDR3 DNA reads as TGTGCCAGCAGCTTGCTACTACCCAACACTGAAGCTTTCTTT. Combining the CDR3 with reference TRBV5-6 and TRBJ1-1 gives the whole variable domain DAGVTQSPTHLIKTRGQQVTLRCSPKSGHDTVSWYQQALGQGPQFIFQYYEEEERQRGNFPDRFSGHQFPNYSSELNVNALLLGDSALYLCASSLLLPNTEAFFGQGTRLTVV.

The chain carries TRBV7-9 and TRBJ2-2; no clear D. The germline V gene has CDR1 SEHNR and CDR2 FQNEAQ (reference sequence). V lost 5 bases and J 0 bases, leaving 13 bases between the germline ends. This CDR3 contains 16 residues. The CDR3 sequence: CASSPTSGPNTGELFF. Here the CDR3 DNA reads TGTGCCAGCAGCCCCACCTCGGGTCCGAACACCGGGGAGCTGTTTTTT.

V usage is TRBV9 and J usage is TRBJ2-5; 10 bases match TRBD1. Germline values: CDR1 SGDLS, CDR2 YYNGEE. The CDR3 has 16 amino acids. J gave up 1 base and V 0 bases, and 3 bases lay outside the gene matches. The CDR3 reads CASSVGTGGPQETQYF. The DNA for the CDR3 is TGTGCCAGCAGCGTAGGGACAGGGGGTCCCCAAGAGACCCAGTACTTC.

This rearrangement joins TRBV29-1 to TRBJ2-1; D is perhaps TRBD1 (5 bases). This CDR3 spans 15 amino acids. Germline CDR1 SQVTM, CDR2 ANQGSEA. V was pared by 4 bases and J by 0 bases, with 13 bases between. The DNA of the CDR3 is TGCAGCGTTGTAAGACAGTCATTCTCCTACAATGAGCAGTTCTTC. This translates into CSVVRQSFSYNEQFF.

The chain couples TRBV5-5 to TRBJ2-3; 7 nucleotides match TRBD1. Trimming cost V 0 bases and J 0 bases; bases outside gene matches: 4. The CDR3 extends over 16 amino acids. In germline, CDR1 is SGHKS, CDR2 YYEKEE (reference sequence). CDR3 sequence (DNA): TGTGCCAGCAGCTTGGTGCCAGGGGGAAGCACAGATACGCAGTATTTT. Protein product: CASSLVPGGSTDTQYF.

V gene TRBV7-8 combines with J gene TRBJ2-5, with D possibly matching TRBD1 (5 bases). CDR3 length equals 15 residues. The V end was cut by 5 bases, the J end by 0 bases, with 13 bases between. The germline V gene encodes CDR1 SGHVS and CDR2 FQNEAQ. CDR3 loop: CASSHQNRYQETQYF. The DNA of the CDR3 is TGTGCCAGCAGCCATCAAAACAGGTACCAAGAGACCCAGTACTTC.

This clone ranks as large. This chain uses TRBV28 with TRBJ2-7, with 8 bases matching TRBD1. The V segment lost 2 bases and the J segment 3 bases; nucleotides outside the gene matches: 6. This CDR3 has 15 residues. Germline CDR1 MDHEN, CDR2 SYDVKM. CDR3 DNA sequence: TGTGCCAGCAGTTTACTTACAGGGGGATACTACGAGCAGTACTTC. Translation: CASSLLTGGYYEQYF.

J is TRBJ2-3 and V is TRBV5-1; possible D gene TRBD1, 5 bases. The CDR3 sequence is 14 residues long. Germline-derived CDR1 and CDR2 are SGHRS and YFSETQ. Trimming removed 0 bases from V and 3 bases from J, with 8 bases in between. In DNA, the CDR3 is TGCGCCAGCAGCTTGGAATCAGGGACAGATACGCAGTATTTT. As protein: CASSLESGTDTQYF.

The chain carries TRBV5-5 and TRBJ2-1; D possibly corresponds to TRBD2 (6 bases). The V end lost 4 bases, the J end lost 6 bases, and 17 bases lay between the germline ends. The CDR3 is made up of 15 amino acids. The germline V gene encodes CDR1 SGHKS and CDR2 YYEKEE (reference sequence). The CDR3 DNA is TGTGCCAGCAGCCGGGTGGGGGGAATGGTCAATGAGCAGTTCTTC. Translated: CASSRVGGMVNEQFF.

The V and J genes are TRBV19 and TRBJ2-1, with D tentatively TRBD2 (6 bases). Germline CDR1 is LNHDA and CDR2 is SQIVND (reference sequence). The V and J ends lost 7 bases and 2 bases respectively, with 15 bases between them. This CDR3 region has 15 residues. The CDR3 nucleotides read TGTGCCAGTAAGGGGACTGGCCCACCCTACAATGAGCAGTTCTTC. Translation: CASKGTGPPYNEQFF.

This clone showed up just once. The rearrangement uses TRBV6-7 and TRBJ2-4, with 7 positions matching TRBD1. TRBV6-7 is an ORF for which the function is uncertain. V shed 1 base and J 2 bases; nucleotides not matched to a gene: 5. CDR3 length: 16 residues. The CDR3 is CASSYYRGASKNIQYF. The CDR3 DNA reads TGTGCCAGCAGTTACTACAGGGGCGCTTCCAAAAACATTCAGTACTTC.

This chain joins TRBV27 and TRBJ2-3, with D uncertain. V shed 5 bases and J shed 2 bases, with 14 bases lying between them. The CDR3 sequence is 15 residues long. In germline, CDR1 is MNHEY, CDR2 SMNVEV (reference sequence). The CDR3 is CASSLSLGLTDTQYF. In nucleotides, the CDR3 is TGTGCCAGCAGTCTAAGTTTGGGCCTCACAGATACGCAGTATTTT.